Each of the 29 T cell receptor beta chains below was sequenced from the same sample in a study of beta chain features in type 1 diabetes. Expressed TCRB transcripts were sequenced, since all the RNA that had been isolated was reverse transcribed. Assay used: immunoSEQ multiplex PCR; TCRdb lists only in-frame clones, some missing. The sample includes almost 250,000 clones, roughly 14% seen only once; the top ten take more than 0.02%. Sequencing was carried out using naive CD4+ T cells from blood. The receptors shown here come from a woman aged 40 to 49 in good health.

The J gene is TRBJ1-1, the V gene TRBV5-1; tentative D call: TRBD1 (5 bases). Trimming left V 4 bases short and J 3 bases short, with 10 bases between. The germline V gene encodes CDR1 SGHRS and CDR2 YFSETQ. This CDR3 spans 13 amino acids. This chain's CDR3 is CASSPDTYTEAFF. The CDR3 region has the DNA TGCGCCAGCAGCCCGGACACGTACACTGAAGCTTTCTTT.

Turning to this clone: The same CDR3 is also encoded by other DNA sequences in this sample. The CDR3 DNA reads as TGTGCCAGCAGTTCCAACTACGAGCAGTACTTC. Amino acids: CASSSNYEQYF. The chain links TRBV6-5 to TRBJ2-7; D remains unclear. V lost 4 bases and J lost 3, with 4 bases in between. Germline CDR1 and CDR2: MNHEY and SVGAGI. CDR3 length equals 11 residues.

The table lists this clone with a few counts. The chain joins TRBV28 to TRBJ1-4; 10 bases match TRBD1. CDR1 and CDR2 from the germline V gene are MDHEN and SYDVKM. The CDR3 spans 16 residues. V trimming: 3 bases; J trimming: 7 bases; junction bases outside the gene matches: 8. As DNA, the CDR3 is TGTGCCAGCAGTTTCGCCGGACAGGGGGAATCTGAAAAACTGTTTTTT. It specifies CASSFAGQGESEKLFF. The complete variable domain, with remaining parts taken from reference TRBV28 and TRBJ1-4, reads DVKVTQSSRYLVKRTGEKVFLECVQDMDHENMFWYRQDPGLGLRLIYFSYDVKMKEKGDIPEGYSVSREKKERFSLILESASTNQTSMYLCASSFAGQGESEKLFFGSGTQLSVL.

This clone was detected only a few times. The chain has TRBV7-9 and TRBJ1-5; 7 nucleotides align to TRBD1. From germline, CDR1 is SEHNR and CDR2 FQNEAQ (reference sequence). The CDR3 runs 14 residues. Losses at the gene ends were 5 bases for V and 7 bases for J; bases not matched to a gene: 8. CDR3 in DNA: TGTGCCAGCAGCGAAAGACAGGGCGGCCAGCCCCAGCATTTT. Encoded protein: CASSERQGGQPQHF.

The chain couples TRBV9 to TRBJ2-3; tentatively, D is TRBD2 (6 bases). Trimming left V 0 bases short and J 2 bases short, with 13 bases between. CDR3 length equals 16 residues. Germline-derived CDR1 and CDR2 are SGDLS and YYNGEE. CDR3 protein: CASSVVAAGVTDTQYF. The CDR3 DNA sequence: TGTGCCAGCAGCGTAGTCGCAGCGGGTGTCACAGATACGCAGTATTTT. The full variable domain, completed using reference TRBV9 and TRBJ2-3, is DSGVTQTPKHLITATGQRVTLRCSPRSGDLSVYWYQQSLDQGLQFLIQYYNGEERAKGNILERFSAQQFPDLHSELNLSSLELGDSALYFCASSVVAAGVTDTQYFGPGTRLTVL.

This chain uses TRBV13 with TRBJ2-7; D is uncertain. Germline V lookup: CDR1 PRHDT, CDR2 FYEKMQ (reference sequence). The V and J ends lost 0 bases and 0 bases respectively, with 6 bases between them. The CDR3 runs to 14 residues. The CDR3 DNA reads as TGTGCCAGCAGCTTAGGCTTAAACTCCTACGAGCAGTACTTC. Protein: CASSLGLNSYEQYF.

This clone was recorded many times. The chain employs TRBV5-1 and TRBJ2-7, with no clear D. Trimming removed 2 bases from V and 5 bases from J, with 5 bases in between. CDR1 is SGHRS, CDR2 YFSETQ, per germline. The CDR3 contains 11 residues. Written as DNA, the CDR3 is TGCGCCAGCAGCTTCGGAGACGAGCAGTACTTC. Translation: CASSFGDEQYF.

This chain connects TRBV19 to TRBJ1-6, with 7 bases identical to TRBD1. In germline, CDR1 is LNHDA, CDR2 SQIVND (reference sequence). The CDR3 length is 17 residues. V was pared by 3 bases and J by 5 bases, with 10 bases of the junction left unmatched. CDR3 amino acids: CASSIGAGGRNNSPLHF. Written as DNA, the CDR3 is TGTGCCAGTAGTATTGGGGCAGGGGGACGAAATAATTCACCCCTCCACTTT.

The chain employs TRBV19 and TRBJ2-3; TRBD2 matches at 12 bases. The CDR3 totals 15 residues. Germline values: CDR1 LNHDA, CDR2 SQIVND (reference sequence). Trimming took 8 bases from V and 2 from J; bases not matched to a gene: 5. The CDR3 DNA follows: TGTGCCAGTCAAGGACTAGCGGGGTCCACAGATACGCAGTATTTT. Encoded protein: CASQGLAGSTDTQYF. The full variable domain, its missing parts supplied by reference TRBV19 and TRBJ2-3, is DGGITQSPKYLFRKEGQNVTLSCEQNLNHDAMYWYRQDPGQGLRLIYYSQIVNDFQKGDIAEGYSVSREKKESFPLTVTSAQKNPTAFYLCASQGLAGSTDTQYFGPGTRLTVL.

The chain recombines TRBV14 with TRBJ2-1; maybe TRBD2 (6 bases). Trimming removed 0 bases at V and 3 bases at J, with 15 bases between. The CDR3 is made up of 17 amino acids. CDR1 and CDR2 from the germline V gene are SGHDN and FVKESK. The CDR3 DNA follows: TGTGCCAGCAGCCAAGAGGGCTGGGGGGTGATCTACAATGAGCAGTTCTTC. This sequence encodes CASSQEGWGVIYNEQFF.

The table lists this clone with a few counts. The chain carries TRBV11-2 and TRBJ2-7; TRBD2 matches 11 bases. The CDR3 is 14 amino acids. Germline CDR1 SGHAT, CDR2 FQNNGV. V lost 5 bases, J lost 3 bases, and 3 bases stayed unmatched. CDR3 amino acids: CASSVTSGGYEQYF. For the CDR3, the DNA is TGTGCCAGCAGCGTTACTAGCGGGGGCTACGAGCAGTACTTC.

This clone was counted between two and nine times. J is TRBJ1-1 and V is TRBV10-3; maybe TRBD1 (5 bases). Looked up from germline, CDR1 is ENHRY and CDR2 is SYGVKD. The CDR3 spans 11 residues. The ends were cut back, 4 bases at V and 8 bases at J, with 8 bases in the middle. CDR3 in DNA: TGTGCCATCAGTGCATCAGGGGAAGCTTTCTTT. This translates into CAISASGEAFF.

The chain employs TRBV7-2 and TRBJ2-3; D unresolved. The V gene lost 7 bases and the J gene lost 8 bases, with 19 bases spanning the gap. The CDR3 contains 14 residues. The germline CDR1 and CDR2 sequences are SGHTA and FQGNSA. The CDR3 DNA sequence: TGTGCCAGCATACGGCCTAGTCTAGACGGTACGCAGTATTTT. It is translated as CASIRPSLDGTQYF.

The CDR3 reads CASSPGGTTGELFF. In DNA form, the CDR3 reads TGCGCCAGCAGCCCTGGAGGGACCACCGGGGAGCTGTTTTTT. The chain has TRBV5-1 and TRBJ2-2; possibly TRBD2 for D (6 bases). Germline V gene sequence: CDR1 SGHRS, CDR2 YFSETQ. The CDR3 is made up of 14 amino acids. Trimming removed 4 bases from V and 4 bases from J, with 11 bases in between.

This clone has more than one count but fewer than ten. The chain uses TRBV10-1 and TRBJ1-4; D gene uncertain. The CDR3 runs to 15 residues. Germline assignment: CDR1 WNHNN and CDR2 SYGVQD (reference sequence). The V end lost 0 bases, the J end lost 8 bases, and 13 bases lay between the germline ends. This chain's CDR3 is CASSESTAPGEKLFF. CDR3 nucleotides: TGCGCCAGCAGTGAGTCCACGGCTCCGGGGGAAAAACTGTTTTTT.

This clone was counted between two and nine times. DNA of the CDR3: TGTGCCAGTAGTACGGACAGGGGGCTCGAGCAGTTCTTC. Encoded protein: CASSTDRGLEQFF. This chain uses TRBV19 with TRBJ2-1, with 11 bases that match TRBD1. The germline V gene encodes CDR1 LNHDA and CDR2 SQIVND (reference sequence). The CDR3 runs 13 residues. V lost 4 bases, J lost 10 bases, and 3 bases stayed unmatched.

The chain employs TRBV4-2 and TRBJ2-3; 9 nucleotides align to TRBD2. V shed 1 base and J 6 bases; nucleotides not matched to a gene: 14. Germline lookup yields CDR1 LGHNA and CDR2 YNFKEQ. The CDR3 contains 18 residues. CDR3: CASSQGAGGLARGDTQYF. CDR3 nucleotide sequence: TGTGCCAGCAGCCAAGGGGCCGGGGGACTAGCAAGGGGGGATACGCAGTATTTT.

This clone was observed a handful of times. The chain carries TRBV18 and TRBJ2-5, with 8 bases aligning to TRBD1. The V gene's germline CDR1 is KGHSH and CDR2 LQKENI. CDR3 length: 17 residues. The V and J ends lost 2 bases and 1 base, in that order; junction bases with no gene match: 9. CDR3 in amino acids: CASSPTGTGSFQETQYF. CDR3 nucleotides: TGTGCCAGCTCACCAACCGGGACAGGATCTTTCCAAGAGACCCAGTACTTC.

This clone was counted a few times. This rearrangement joins TRBV13 to TRBJ2-1; 12 bases map to TRBD2. This CDR3 has 16 amino acids. After removal of 5 bases from V and 8 bases from J, the junction contained 10 bases not matched to a gene. In germline, CDR1 is PRHDT, CDR2 FYEKMQ (reference sequence). In DNA form, the CDR3 reads TGTGCCAGCAGCACCACTAGCGGGGGGCTAGGGGATGAGCAGTTCTTC. Translating it yields CASSTTSGGLGDEQFF.

The chain carries TRBV6-5 and TRBJ2-1; 10 bases align to TRBD1. V was clipped by 5 bases and J by 6 bases; unmatched bases: 7. CDR1 is MNHEY and CDR2 is SVGAGI in the germline V gene. The CDR3 loop spans 15 amino acids. The CDR3 coding sequence is TGTGCCAGCAGTGACTGGGGACAGGGGCTCAATGAGCAGTTCTTC. Translation gives CASSDWGQGLNEQFF.

This clone was seen more than once but under ten times. The V gene is TRBV7-2, the J gene TRBJ2-1, with 8 bases aligning to TRBD2. The V gene's germline CDR1 is SGHTA and CDR2 FQGNSA. With V trimmed by 4 bases and J by 5 bases, 13 bases remained unmatched. CDR3 length equals 17 residues. CDR3 coding DNA: TGTGCCAGCAGCTCGCCTAGGGGCGGGGGGACGAACAATGAGCAGTTCTTC. The encoded protein is CASSSPRGGGTNNEQFF.

Only a few counts were recorded for this clone. The chain links TRBV6-6 to TRBJ2-7; D is uncertain. The CDR3 contains 12 residues. The V end was cut by 8 bases, the J end by 2 bases, with 10 bases between. From germline, CDR1 is MNHNY and CDR2 SVGAGI (reference sequence). The CDR3 DNA is TGTGCCAGCTACGAGAGGACCTACGAGCAGTACTTC. Its translation is CASYERTYEQYF.

This clone was counted between two and nine times. The genes are TRBV7-5 and TRBJ2-6; TRBD2 was called by the table and not checked on the DNA. TRBV7-5 is a recognized pseudogene. The CDR3 sequence is 13 residues long. CDR3 nucleotide sequence: TGTGCCTGGGGGGTGGCTGGGGCCAACGTCCTGACTTTC. It translates to CAWGVAGANVLTF.

The chain links TRBV5-1 to TRBJ2-1; 16 nucleotides match TRBD2. Unmatched junction bases numbered 13, after V lost 4 bases and J lost 9 bases. This CDR3 is 18 amino acids long. Per germline, CDR1 SGHRS and CDR2 YFSETQ. The CDR3, as DNA: TGCGCCAGCAGCCCAGCCGGGACTAGCGGGGGGGCGTATTTTGAGCAGTTCTTC. This sequence encodes CASSPAGTSGGAYFEQFF.

V and J are TRBV25-1 and TRBJ1-2, with a possible D match to TRBD1 (6 bases). The CDR3 consists of 16 residues. V was cut by 1 base and J by 8 bases, with 20 bases left in between. Germline CDR1 MGHDK, CDR2 SYGVNS. CDR3 DNA: TGTGCCAGCAGTGAATTTGGGGCGCGGGGGGGCTGGGGCTACACCTTC. Protein sequence: CASSEFGARGGWGYTF.

CDR3 in DNA: TGCGCCAGCAGCGAGGACAGGGGCATAGATACGCAGTATTTT. It translates to CASSEDRGIDTQYF. J is TRBJ2-3 and V is TRBV5-1; 9 bases map to TRBD1. The V gene's germline CDR1 is SGHRS and CDR2 YFSETQ. The CDR3 has 14 amino acids. Trimming took 4 bases from V and 5 from J; bases not matched to a gene: 5.

The chain uses TRBV5-1 and TRBJ2-2; 7 bases are shared with TRBD1. The CDR3 covers 15 residues. CDR1 SGHRS and CDR2 YFSETQ come from the germline V gene. Trimming took 3 bases from V and 4 from J; bases not matched to a gene: 6. The DNA for the CDR3 is TGCGCCAGCAGCTCCTGGACAGGTTCCACCGGGGAGCTGTTTTTT. Residues: CASSSWTGSTGELFF. Complete variable domain (other parts from reference TRBV5-1 and TRBJ2-2): KAGVTQTPRYLIKTRGQQVTLSCSPISGHRSVSWYQQTPGQGLQFLFEYFSETQRNKGNFPGRFSGRQFSNSRSEMNVSTLELGDSALYLCASSSWTGSTGELFFGEGSRLTVL.

The V and J genes are TRBV4-1 and TRBJ1-1; TRBD1 matches at 9 bases. Germline V gene sequence: CDR1 MGHRA, CDR2 YSYEKL. J gave up 3 bases and V 6 bases, and 17 bases lay outside the gene matches. The CDR3 length is 18 residues. DNA for the CDR3: TGCGCCAGCAGATTTGGGACAGGGAAAGGGGTCGCAGACACTGAAGCTTTCTTT. Its protein is CASRFGTGKGVADTEAFF.

The rearrangement links TRBV11-2 to TRBJ2-3; D is possibly TRBD1 (5 bases). CDR1 is SGHAT, CDR2 FQNNGV, per germline. The CDR3 is 12 amino acids. With 5 bases removed from V and 14 bases from J, the gap between germline ends came to 17 bases. The CDR3 region is CASSLSRDLLYF. The CDR3 DNA follows: TGTGCCAGCAGCCTAAGCAGGGATCTATTGTATTTT.